This TCR beta chain was sequenced for a study of blood T cell repertoires in COVID-19. About the research overall: Acute-phase and convalescent COVID-19 samples originated in the United States, Italy and Spain. The cDNA or gDNA used as material had been derived from T cells, B-cell-depleted T cells, or PBMCs.

The CDR3 contains 16 residues. The V gene's germline CDR1 is LGHNA and CDR2 YSLEER. V shed 0 bases and J 2 bases; nucleotides not matched to a gene: 4. In the study's own analysis: Using reference gene primer amplification, nucleated cell counts were estimated. The method was immunoSEQ multiplex PCR; TCRdb's version includes in-frame clones alone and lacks a portion of them. V and J calls and clone size are given by that table; D and trimming were obtained from the DNA. The sample holds under 200,000 clones, approximately 89% seen once. The sequence was collected from a man aged 40-49 years with active or convalescent COVID-19. Sequencing was performed on peripheral blood. The chain uses TRBV4-3 and TRBJ2-3; TRBD2 agrees at 8 bases. The CDR3: CASSQEIAGYTDTQYF. The CDR3 DNA is TGCGCCAGCAGCCAAGAAATAGCGGGGTACACAGATACGCAGTATTTT.